The 24 T cell receptor beta chains given below trace back to one sample, sequenced in a study of shared clonotypes between healthy human individuals. Libraries were prepared by immunoSEQ multiplex PCR; TCRdb keeps only in-frame clonotypes and omits some of them. This sample yields roughly 2.5 million clones, of which around nine tenths are seen a single time; over 0.12% belongs to the top ten. Source material: naive CD4+ T cells sorted from blood. Subset indicated: CD45RA+ positively selected. Receptors were obtained from a man younger than 35 in good health.

This clone was seen only once. The genes are TRBV6-5 and TRBJ2-3; 7 bases line up with TRBD1. V was pared by 2 bases and J by 0 bases, with 2 bases of the junction left unmatched. The germline CDR1 and CDR2 sequences are MNHEY and SVGAGI. This CDR3 region has 15 residues. The CDR3 spells CASSYGQDSTDTQYF. DNA of the CDR3: TGTGCCAGCAGTTACGGACAGGATAGCACAGATACGCAGTATTTT.

This clone was counted a few times. V usage is TRBV30 and J usage is TRBJ1-5; D unresolved. This CDR3 has 14 amino acids. With 2 bases removed from V and 0 bases from J, the gap between germline ends came to 8 bases. Germline CDR1 is GTSNPN and CDR2 is SVGIG (reference sequence). The chain's CDR3 is CAWSSSASNQPQHF. CDR3 in DNA: TGTGCCTGGAGTTCATCCGCTAGCAATCAGCCCCAGCATTTT.

This CDR3 is CASSLMAGATDTQYF. The CDR3 nucleotides read TGTGCCAGCAGCTTAATGGCAGGGGCAACAGATACGCAGTATTTT. The chain links TRBV7-3 to TRBJ2-3; maybe TRBD1 (6 bases). The CDR3 loop spans 15 amino acids. The germline V gene has CDR1 SGHTA and CDR2 FQGTGA. V was trimmed by 1 base and J by 3 bases, leaving 11 bases between them. Full variable domain (rest looked up from reference TRBV7-3 and TRBJ2-3): GAGVSQTPSNKVTEKGKYVELRCDPISGHTALYWYRQSLGQGPEFLIYFQGTGAADDSGLPNDRFFAVRPEGSVSTLKIQRTERGDSAVYLCASSLMAGATDTQYFGPGTRLTVL.

The DNA for the CDR3 is TGTGCCAGCCGCCTGACAGGAAGAGGGAACACTGAAGCTTTCTTT. The encoded protein is CASRLTGRGNTEAFF. The J gene is TRBJ1-1, the V gene TRBV28; possible D gene TRBD1, 6 bases. Trimming cost V 8 bases and J 1 base, with 17 bases left between them. The CDR3 length is 15 residues. Germline V CDR1 and CDR2: MDHEN, SYDVKM.

CDR3 bases: TGCGCCAGCGCTGTGGGTGGCGGGGAGTACGAGCAGTACTTC. Translation gives CASAVGGGEYEQYF. The rearrangement joins TRBV5-1 to TRBJ2-7; maybe TRBD2 (6 bases). The CDR3 has 14 residues. Germline CDR1 SGHRS, CDR2 YFSETQ. Trimming stripped 7 bases from V and 4 bases from J, with 18 bases between.

DNA for the CDR3: TGTGCCAGCAGGGTGGGCCAAAATCAGCCCCAGCATTTT. Amino acid sequence: CASRVGQNQPQHF. V and J are TRBV6-1 and TRBJ1-5, with no clear D. The germline V gene has CDR1 MNHNS and CDR2 SASEGT. This CDR3 comprises 13 residues. Trimming left V 6 bases short and J 4 bases short, with 10 bases between.

V usage is TRBV19 and J usage is TRBJ1-2, with 7 bases lining up with TRBD1. V trimming: 6 bases; J trimming: 6 bases; junction bases outside the gene matches: 7. The germline V gene encodes CDR1 LNHDA and CDR2 SQIVND (reference sequence). This CDR3 contains 13 residues. DNA for the CDR3: TGTGCCAGTAGCCCTCTGGGACAGCATGGCTACACCTTC. This sequence encodes CASSPLGQHGYTF.

This rearrangement joins TRBV5-4 to TRBJ2-5, with a tentative D call TRBD1 (5 bases). Trimming stripped 3 bases from V and 5 bases from J, with 17 bases between. CDR1 is SGHNT and CDR2 is YYREEE in the germline V gene (reference sequence). The CDR3 runs to 15 residues. The CDR3 sequence: CASSSRQHYEETQYF. In nucleotides, the CDR3 is TGTGCCAGCAGCTCCAGACAGCATTATGAGGAGACCCAGTACTTC.

CDR3 bases: TGTGCCAGTAGTGGGGGTAGTACGCAGTATTTT. Translated: CASSGGSTQYF. The rearrangement uses TRBV19 and TRBJ2-3, with D perhaps assigned TRBD1 or TRBD2 (5 bases each). Germline V lookup: CDR1 LNHDA, CDR2 SQIVND (reference sequence). The CDR3 is made up of 11 amino acids. Trimming cost V 5 bases and J 8 bases, with 8 bases left between them.

The genes are TRBV10-3 and TRBJ2-1; D possibly corresponds to TRBD1 (5 bases). This CDR3 is built from 15 residues. Germline CDR1 is ENHRY and CDR2 is SYGVKD. The V gene lost 7 bases and the J gene lost 0 bases, with 13 bases spanning the gap. The CDR3 loop is CAITETDHSYNEQFF. CDR3 nucleotide sequence: TGTGCCATCACGGAGACAGACCACTCCTACAATGAGCAGTTCTTC.

This clone was detected only once. The chain employs TRBV2 and TRBJ2-3; TRBD2 matches at 10 bases. The V gene's germline CDR1 is SNHLY and CDR2 FYNNEI. With V trimmed by 6 bases and J by 1 base, 10 bases remained unmatched. This CDR3 contains 17 residues. The CDR3 DNA sequence: TGTGCCAGCAGGAAGCGGGAGGGAGTCCCCGGCACAGATACGCAGTATTTT. It translates to CASRKREGVPGTDTQYF.

This chain uses TRBV7-9 with TRBJ2-1, with 9 bases lining up with TRBD1. Germline V gene data show CDR1 as SEHNR and CDR2 as FQNEAQ (reference sequence). Losses at the gene ends were 2 bases for V and 7 bases for J; bases not matched to a gene: 6. The CDR3 is 15 amino acids. CDR3 region: CASSLSGTGKNEQFF. The DNA of the CDR3 is TGTGCCAGCAGCTTATCCGGGACAGGGAAAAATGAGCAGTTCTTC.

For this clone: This specimen includes other DNA sequences encoding the same CDR3. The chain has TRBV5-4 and TRBJ1-1, with 8 bases matching TRBD1. The V segment lost 0 bases and the J segment 1 base; nucleotides outside the gene matches: 2. Looked up from germline, CDR1 is SGHNT and CDR2 is YYREEE (reference sequence). The CDR3 spans 15 residues. This CDR3 is CASSLADRANTEAFF. CDR3 DNA sequence: TGTGCCAGCAGCTTGGCGGACAGGGCGAACACTGAAGCTTTCTTT.

The chain couples TRBV5-4 to TRBJ2-7; perhaps D is TRBD1 or TRBD2 (6 bases each). Trimming took 0 bases from V and 0 from J, leaving 13 bases between them. The CDR3 spans 16 residues. Looked up from germline, CDR1 is SGHNT and CDR2 is YYREEE (reference sequence). The CDR3 DNA follows: TGTGCCAGCAGCTTGGTTGGAGGGGGTACCTCCTACGAGCAGTACTTC. This sequence encodes CASSLVGGGTSYEQYF.

V gene TRBV30 combines with J gene TRBJ1-1; D unresolved. The ends were cut back, 0 bases at V and 0 bases at J, with 5 bases in the middle. CDR1 and CDR2 (germline): GTSNPN, SVGIG (reference sequence). CDR3 length: 13 amino acids. DNA for the CDR3: TGTGCCTGGAGTGTACCTATGAACACTGAAGCTTTCTTT. This translates into CAWSVPMNTEAFF.

As regards this clone: The same CDR3 can be traced to other DNA sequences in this sample. This rearrangement joins TRBV5-1 to TRBJ2-3, with TRBD2 matching over 12 bases. The CDR3 length is 17 residues. Germline values: CDR1 SGHRS, CDR2 YFSETQ. Germline trimming cut 4 bases from V and 3 bases from J; bases unmatched to any gene: 9. DNA of the CDR3: TGCGCCAGCAGCCCGGGACTAGCGGGCCCGGGAACAGATACGCAGTATTTT. It yields the protein CASSPGLAGPGTDTQYF.

In this sample, this clone turned up once. The chain joins TRBV7-2 to TRBJ2-1; D call uncertain. The germline gives CDR1 SGHTA, CDR2 FQGNSA. This CDR3 region has 14 residues. Trimming removed 1 base from V and 8 bases from J, with 12 bases in between. In nucleotides, the CDR3 is TGTGCCAGCAGCTTAGGCGGATCCCTGGATGAGCAGTTCTTC. This translates into CASSLGGSLDEQFF.

The count of this clone is one. The chain carries TRBV10-2 and TRBJ1-1; D is undetermined. V lost 7 bases to trimming and J lost 8 bases, with 20 bases between them. Germline values: CDR1 WSHSY, CDR2 SAAADI. There are 14 residues in the CDR3. The CDR3 DNA reads TGCGCCAGCATCCCCGTCGGCGAGGTTGTAGAAGCTTTCTTT. This gives the protein CASIPVGEVVEAFF.

This clone showed up just once. This chain connects TRBV30 to TRBJ2-7; 9 bases agree with TRBD2. This CDR3 has 15 residues. Germline V gene data show CDR1 as GTSNPN and CDR2 as SVGIG (reference sequence). The V gene end was trimmed by 0 bases and the J gene end by 3 bases; junction bases not matched to a gene: 6. CDR3 in DNA: TGTGCCTGGAGTGTCGCGACTAGCGGAAACTACGAGCAGTACTTC. It specifies CAWSVATSGNYEQYF.

The chain has TRBV2 and TRBJ1-1; the D is unclear. The CDR3 sequence is 12 residues long. V was shortened by 6 bases and J by 0 bases, with 5 bases between the two germline ends. Germline assignment: CDR1 SNHLY and CDR2 FYNNEI. CDR3: CASSWMNTEAFF. The DNA for the CDR3 is TGTGCCAGCAGCTGGATGAACACTGAAGCTTTCTTT. Full variable domain (remainder filled in from reference TRBV2 and TRBJ1-1): EPEVTQTPSHQVTQMGQEVILRCVPISNHLYFYWYRQILGQKVEFLVSFYNNEISEKSEIFDDQFSVERPDGSNFTLKIRSTKLEDSAMYFCASSWMNTEAFFGQGTRLTVV.

The rearrangement links TRBV7-9 to TRBJ2-3, with no clear D. Germline V gene lookup returns CDR1 SEHNR and CDR2 FQNEAQ (reference sequence). Trimming removed 2 bases from V and 0 bases from J, with 12 bases in between. CDR3 length equals 16 residues. The CDR3 DNA is TGTGCCAGCAGCTTATTAAAGCCGTCTAGCACAGATACGCAGTATTTT. It translates to CASSLLKPSSTDTQYF.

The chain recombines TRBV14 with TRBJ1-1, with D perhaps TRBD1 (5 bases). V was trimmed by 1 base and J by 4 bases, leaving 13 bases between them. The CDR3 length is 15 residues. The germline V gene has CDR1 SGHDN and CDR2 FVKESK. CDR3 region: CASSQGGGKATEAFF. DNA of the CDR3: TGTGCCAGCAGCCAAGGTGGGGGTAAAGCCACTGAAGCTTTCTTT.

Regarding this clone: Within the sample, other DNA sequences also encode this same CDR3. This chain uses TRBV9 with TRBJ1-1; 10 bases fit TRBD1. Germline trimming cut 3 bases from V and 0 bases from J; bases unmatched to any gene: 8. Germline V CDR1 and CDR2: SGDLS, YYNGEE. CDR3 length: 17 amino acids. CDR3 in amino acids: CASSGRDRGPLNTEAFF. The CDR3 DNA reads TGTGCCAGCAGCGGAAGGGACAGGGGCCCCCTGAACACTGAAGCTTTCTTT.

This chain uses TRBV30 with TRBJ1-3, with TRBD1 as a possible D gene (6 bases). The germline V gene encodes CDR1 GTSNPN and CDR2 SVGIG (reference sequence). Trimming took off 4 bases at V and 4 bases at J, with 11 bases between the two ends. The CDR3 is 13 residues long. The CDR3 DNA sequence: TGTGCCTGGAACTCCCAGGGGGGAAACACCATATATTTT. Encoded protein: CAWNSQGGNTIYF.